A single sample is the source of the 11 T cell receptor beta chains below, sequenced in a study of control samples from healthy donors and cancer patients. Assay: immunoSEQ multiplex PCR; the TCRdb copy retains only in-frame clones and omits some. The table has approximately 110,000 clones, approximately 90% seen once; the top ten hold approximately 8%. Sequenced sample: blood. The receptors were gathered from a woman aged 18-30 years in good health.

The V and J genes are TRBV7-2 and TRBJ2-7, with a tentative D call TRBD2 (5 bases). Trimming cost V 5 bases and J 6 bases, with 14 bases left between them. CDR1 is SGHTA and CDR2 is FQGNSA in the germline V gene. The CDR3 consists of 13 residues. CDR3 DNA: TGTGCCAGCAGCCTCGAAGACTATTCCGAGCAGTACTTC. It codes for CASSLEDYSEQYF.

This chain uses TRBV12-3 or TRBV12-4 with TRBJ2-3; D gene unclear. Between the trimmed V and J ends, which lost 2 bases and 5 bases, there was a span of 2 bases. CDR3 length: 11 amino acids. CDR3 bases: TGTGCCAGCAGTTTAAAAGATACGCAGTATTTT. Encoded protein: CASSLKDTQYF.

The chain carries TRBV7-2 and TRBJ2-1, with 7 nucleotides matching TRBD1. Germline values: CDR1 SGHTA, CDR2 FQGNSA. With 3 bases clipped from V and 11 bases from J, the junction kept 4 bases outside the gene matches. The CDR3 runs to 12 residues. The CDR3 region is CASSFNRGKQFF. CDR3 DNA: TGTGCCAGCAGCTTTAACAGGGGAAAGCAGTTCTTC.

The gene calls are TRBV10-3 and TRBJ1-5; D call uncertain. Between the trimmed V and J ends, which lost 7 bases and 1 base, there was a span of 11 bases. The CDR3 contains 14 residues. The germline gives CDR1 ENHRY, CDR2 SYGVKD. CDR3 DNA: TGTGCCATCAAAGGAGTTGGGAGCAATCAGCCCCAGCATTTT. It yields the protein CAIKGVGSNQPQHF.

The J gene is TRBJ2-5, the V gene TRBV13, with D unclear. Germline CDR1 and CDR2: PRHDT and FYEKMQ (reference sequence). Trimming pared 0 bases from V and 0 bases from J, leaving 14 bases between. This CDR3 has 17 amino acids. CDR3 sequence reads: CASSLGQTFEYQETQYF. The CDR3 DNA is TGTGCCAGCAGCTTAGGACAGACCTTTGAGTACCAAGAGACCCAGTACTTC.

The V call is TRBV28, the J call TRBJ1-2; D may be TRBD1 (5 bases). The V gene's germline CDR1 is MDHEN and CDR2 SYDVKM. The germline V and J ends were trimmed by 2 bases and 8 bases, with 12 bases remaining between them. The CDR3 has 13 residues. CDR3 sequence: CASSLGQGMGYTF. The CDR3, as DNA: TGTGCCAGCAGTTTAGGCCAGGGTATGGGCTACACCTTC.

The chain recombines TRBV5-1 with TRBJ2-3, with 9 bases fitting TRBD1. This CDR3 region has 15 residues. J gave up 2 bases and V 4 bases, and 5 bases lay outside the gene matches. Germline V CDR1 and CDR2: SGHRS, YFSETQ. This CDR3 reads CASSVGQGVTDTQYF. DNA for the CDR3: TGCGCCAGCAGCGTGGGACAGGGCGTCACAGATACGCAGTATTTT.

This chain connects TRBV7-2 to TRBJ2-7, with no clear D. Between the trimmed V and J ends, which lost 3 bases and 1 base, there was a span of 10 bases. The V gene's germline CDR1 is SGHTA and CDR2 FQGNSA. The CDR3 runs to 14 residues. The CDR3 loop reads CASSLGRSSYEQYF. The CDR3 coding sequence is TGTGCCAGCAGCTTGGGCAGGTCATCCTACGAGCAGTACTTC.

The table lists this clone with a count of one. The chain links TRBV4-3 to TRBJ2-7, with 7 bases identical to TRBD2. V dropped 5 bases and J dropped 4; count of bases not matched to a gene: 8. The CDR3 contains 14 residues. Germline-derived CDR1 and CDR2 are LGHNA and YSLEER. CDR3 nucleotide sequence: TGCGCCAGCAGCAACGGACTAGTTCCTTACGAGCAGTACTTC. Its translation: CASSNGLVPYEQYF.

The chain has TRBV30 and TRBJ1-4; the match to TRBD1 covers 7 bases. CDR3 size: 13 residues. Losses at the gene ends were 5 bases for V and 3 bases for J; bases not matched to a gene: 3. The V gene's germline CDR1 is GTSNPN and CDR2 SVGIG (reference sequence). The chain's CDR3 is CAWSGTANEKLFF. The DNA of the CDR3 is TGTGCCTGGTCCGGGACAGCTAATGAAAAACTGTTTTTT. The variable domain in full, with the rest retrieved from reference TRBV30 and TRBJ1-4, is SQTIHQWPATLVQPVGSPLSLECTVEGTSNPNLYWYRQAAGRGLQLLFYSVGIGQISSEVPQNLSASRPQDRQFILSSKKLLLSDSGFYLCAWSGTANEKLFFGSGTQLSVL.

The chain employs TRBV6-5 and TRBJ2-1; TRBD2 might be the D (6 bases). This CDR3 comprises 14 residues. Trimming took off 2 bases at V and 7 bases at J, with 12 bases between the two ends. Germline CDR1 MNHEY, CDR2 SVGAGI. This CDR3 reads CASSYTSSENEQFF. The CDR3, as DNA: TGTGCCAGCAGTTACACCTCTAGCGAAAATGAGCAGTTCTTC.